This TCR beta chain was identified in a study of human T cells and chemical hapten exposure (dated by TCRdb to 2020 to 2023). For the study in its entirety: For sensitization, 2% DPC in acetone was applied to a roughly 2 cm by roughly 2 cm area of upper inner arm skin. Patch testing was performed on the upper back with Finn chambers containing 0.01% DPC, and the patch tests were scored after 6 days according to International Contact Dermatitis Research Group standards. Throughout the study period of about 23 weeks, patients also received therapeutic DPC doses to the scalp every week. About 28 alopecia patients gave blood for TCR sequencing at one to four time points (pre-sensitization, 2, 6 and 24 weeks). This study followed changes in the peripheral blood TCR repertoire in vivo during primary and secondary sensitization of alopecia patients to the hapten diphenylcyclopropenone (DPC). Blood was sampled from patients pre-sensitization (week 0) and at 2, 6 and about 24 weeks after DPC sensitization. Libraries were pooled for sequencing, and per-sample TCR yields varied mainly because of small differences in library volumes within the pool. The patient cohort, mostly female, included alopecia areata with under or over 50% scalp involvement, alopecia totalis and alopecia universalis.

In this sample, this clonotype turned up many times. The specificity of this receptor is unknown. No clone much larger than this one lies a single base away; base qualities are absent. Clipping removes 4 bases from V and 1 base from J, with 6 as the unmatched junction base count. Inclusive of the bounding cysteine and phenylalanine, the CDR3 is 16 residues long. The read is trimmed to its CDR3 DNA, 48 bases read in frame from base 1. The germline V gene (reference sequence) sets CDR1 to SSHAT and CDR2 to FNYEAQ. On the study overall, not on this receptor specifically: After repeated subsampling, the strength of the expansion versus patch-test correlation and the threshold at which it became significant changed. No change with DPC sensitization was found in the number of TCRs above 1 in 1000 frequency, and no evidence of global repertoire structure alterations was found. Because all patients had alopecia, a presumed autoimmune disease, the immune response of the patients might differ from that of healthy individuals. Significantly more large CDR3 similarity clusters were formed by expanded TCRs than by pre-sensitization or healthy control sets, consistent with antigen-driven responses. The number of PT1 expanded TCRs positively correlated with patch test score, significant at thresholds 8, 16 and 32 but not 4.

The time point label, as the study defines it: patch test 1, 2 weeks after DPC sensitization. This sample's treatment or condition label indicates: therapeutic diphenylcyclopropenone sensitization with weekly scalp DPC. At every patch-test visit, the blood draw took place before the patch test was put on. Eligible patients were aged 18 to 70, diagnosed with alopecia, deemed suitable for DPC therapy, and excluded if pregnant. Unfractionated whole blood was collected in Tempus Blood RNA tubes, and total RNA was extracted from that blood. Libraries were prepared through RACE. The run used a NextSeq 500. During library preparation, unique molecular identifiers were attached to individual cDNA molecules so that TCRs could be counted in a quantitative, reproducible way. For every blood RNA sample, sequencing covered both the TCR alpha and TCR beta chains. In the original analysis: A median of roughly 98,000 TCRs per sample was observed, with a range of about 23,224 to 690,600. V, J and CDR3 annotation of the TCR reads was performed with the Decombinator software suite. To make PS versus PT1 abundance plots, every sample was subsampled to the same number of TCRs (28,000). TCRs were defined as expanded if absent before sensitization and observed at least eight times at the 2-week time point. TCRdb ran its own pipeline on the public reads, namely fastp trimming at Q25 and MiXCR clone calling, and kept in-frame beta chains. Every entry covers one CDR3 protein and lists the most common genes and DNA from its rows. The V and J calls shown here were made by TCRdb, not taken from the authors' results. In this sample the table shows approximately 400,000 distinct CDR3 sequences, around 5% of which occur a single time. The ten most abundant clones make up over 2% of the sample.

The sequence links TRBV7-7 to TRBJ2-5; 10 bases in between match TRBD2. The sequence came from a woman aged 45-60 years with alopecia areata. Some clones in this sample may be carry-over from other donors' samples. Sequencing was performed on whole blood, taken in connection with sensitization to the hapten diphenylcyclopropenone (DPC). The sequenced DNA: TGTGCCAGCAGCTCCCTAGCGGGGGAGCTCCAAGAGACCCAGTACTTC. It specifies CASSSLAGELQETQYF. Full variable domain (CDR3 extended with the reference TRBV7-7 and TRBJ2-5 proteins): GAGVSQSPRYKVTKRGQDVTLRCDPISSHATLYWYQQALGQGPEFLTYFNYEAQPDKSGLPSDRFSAERPEGSISTLTIQRTEQRDSAMYRCASSSLAGELQETQYFGPGTRLLVL.